The clone carrying this T cell receptor beta chain was found once. Antigen specificity is unknown. Donors came from a validation cohort of 90 to 150 subjects, distinct from the first 666-subject cohort. The sample is drawn from a study of cytomegalovirus exposure and HLA in healthy donors. Study-wide context: The 120 or so validation repertoires used a platform that matched the one used for the 600 to 700 first-cohort repertoires, as a later analysis reported.

Using immunoSEQ multiplex PCR, the repertoire was profiled, and TCRdb retains in-frame clones only, with some absent. The table records tens of thousands of clones, around four fifths of them present only once. Study-wide results and caveats: As was reported, the classifier diagnosed cytomegalovirus status with high specificity and sensitivity. Associated with cytomegalovirus, according to the listing, were 150 to 200 TCR beta chains.

Sequencing was carried out using PBMCs. This clonotype originated in a man aged 30 to 39 in good health and CMV-seronegative.

The CDR3 nucleotides read TGCGCCAGCAGCTTGGCTTACGTGAGGGTGGATGGCTACACCTTC. This gives the protein CASSLAYVRVDGYTF. V gene TRBV5-1 combines with J gene TRBJ1-2; D call uncertain. V dropped 0 bases and J dropped 6 bases, with 15 bases sitting between them. Germline V gene data show CDR1 as SGHRS and CDR2 as YFSETQ. The CDR3 runs to 15 residues. Drawing the rest from reference TRBV5-1 and TRBJ1-2, the complete variable domain is KAGVTQTPRYLIKTRGQQVTLSCSPISGHRSVSWYQQTPGQGLQFLFEYFSETQRNKGNFPGRFSGRQFSNSRSEMNVSTLELGDSALYLCASSLAYVRVDGYTFGSGTRLTVV.